This is a list of T cell receptor beta chains from one sample in a study of blood T cell repertoires in COVID-19. Assay used: immunoSEQ multiplex PCR; TCRdb lists only in-frame clones, some missing. The sample lists roughly 260,000 clones, more than 70% occurring once. The sample consisted of peripheral blood. These receptors all come from a woman between 40 and 50 years old who had recovered from COVID-19. Each CDR3 is given with its conserved first and last residue. Each record gives: J gene, V gene, clone size, D gene, CDR3 DNA, CDR3 protein. D genes are given only for firm matches. Rows give clone size only sometimes, using once, few, many, or a class for an expanded clone.

>TRBJ2-1|TRBV7-2|.|TRBD1
TGTGCCAGCAGCCCCATCGGGACAGGGGCCAATGAGCAGTTCTTC
CASSPIGTGANEQFF
>TRBJ1-2|TRBV5-4|.|TRBD1
TGTGCCAGCAGCTCAGGGACAGATGGCTACACCTTC
CASSSGTDGYTF
>TRBJ2-2|TRBV4-1|.|TRBD1
TGCGCCAGCAGCCAATCCGGTACAGGGGCCTCTACCGGGGAGCTGTTTTTT
CASSQSGTGASTGELFF
>TRBJ2-7|TRBV3-1/TRBV3-2|few|TRBD2
TGTGCCAGCAGCCCGGGACTAGCCGTCTACGAGCAGTACTTC
CASSPGLAVYEQYF
>TRBJ2-3|TRBV19|.|TRBD2
TGTGCCAGTAGTGGGGGACTAGCGGGGACTCCTAGCACAGATACGCAGTATTTT
CASSGGLAGTPSTDTQYF
>TRBJ2-7|TRBV24-1|.|TRBD1
TGTGCCACCAGTGATCACAGGGGCTACGAGCAGTACTTC
CATSDHRGYEQYF
>TRBJ2-1|TRBV7-2|.|TRBD1
TGTGCCAGCAGCTTAGTTTACAGGGGGTACTACAATGAGCAGTTCTTC
CASSLVYRGYYNEQFF
>TRBJ2-1|TRBV7-2|.|.
TGTGCCAGCAGCTTAAGGCGCGGGCCGAAATCCGATGAGCAGTTCTTC
CASSLRRGPKSDEQFF
>TRBJ1-2|TRBV19|few|TRBD1
TGTGCCAGTAGAGCCGCGGACAGGGTGGACTATGGCTACACCTTC
CASRAADRVDYGYTF
>TRBJ1-1|TRBV3-1/TRBV3-2|.|.
TGTGCCAGCAGCCAAGATTGGGGGGTTGACACTGAAGCTTTCTTT
CASSQDWGVDTEAFF
>TRBJ1-1|TRBV5-1|.|.
TGCGCCAGCAGCTCCACCTCGGGGACTGAAGCTTTCTTT
CASSSTSGTEAFF
>TRBJ2-1|TRBV4-3|.|TRBD2
TGCGCCAGCAGCGCCAGGGGACTAGCGAGCTACAATGAGCAGTTCTTC
CASSARGLASYNEQFF
>TRBJ2-5|TRBV10-3|.|TRBD2
TGTGCCATTAGAAGCGGGGGGGCTAGCAGGGAGACCCAGTACTTC
CAIRSGGASRETQYF
>TRBJ2-7|TRBV28|.|.
TGTGCCACCAAGGGGGACTACGAGCAGTACTTC
CATKGDYEQYF
>TRBJ1-1|TRBV19|.|.
TGTGCCAGTAGGGGAGGGGCGTTACGTTACACTGAAGCTTTCTTT
CASRGGALRYTEAFF
>TRBJ2-7|TRBV19|.|.
TGTGCCAGTACCGCCGGGACACCCGCCTACGAGCAGTACTTC
CASTAGTPAYEQYF
>TRBJ1-4|TRBV6-5|.|.
TGTGCCAGCAGTTATACGGCAGGGTCTAATGAAAAACTGTTTTTT
CASSYTAGSNEKLFF
>TRBJ2-3|TRBV4-2|once|TRBD2
TGTGCCAGCAGCCAAGGCCCAGCGGGGGGCCGAGATACGCAGTATTTT
CASSQGPAGGRDTQYF
>TRBJ1-2|TRBV5-1|.|TRBD1
TGCGCCAGCAGCTTCGGGACAGTGAAGGAGGGTGGCTACACCTTC
CASSFGTVKEGGYTF
>TRBJ1-6|TRBV7-2|few|TRBD1
TGTGCCAGCAGCATATGGGACAGGGTGGTTTCACCCCTCCACTTT
CASSIWDRVVSPLHF
>TRBJ2-7|TRBV5-6|.|TRBD1
TGTGCCAGCAGCTTTGGGACAGGGTGGAGTAACGAGCAGTACTTC
CASSFGTGWSNEQYF
>TRBJ2-4|TRBV14|.|TRBD1
TGTGCCAGCAGCCCAGAGACAGGGAAGTCGAACATTCAGTACTTC
CASSPETGKSNIQYF
>TRBJ1-2|TRBV7-3|.|.
TGTGCCAGCAGCTTAAAATCCCGGACAGTCAGTAACTATGGCTACACCTTC
CASSLKSRTVSNYGYTF
>TRBJ1-5|TRBV7-9|.|.
TGTGCCAGCAGCCCCCAGGGCAGCCCGAATCAGCCCCAGCATTTT
CASSPQGSPNQPQHF
>TRBJ1-3|TRBV28|.|.
TGTGCCAGCAAGGGGCGGAACACCATATATTTT
CASKGRNTIYF
>TRBJ1-2|TRBV18|.|TRBD1
TGTGCCAGCTCACCGGACAGGGGGCAGATGAACTATGGCTACACCTTC
CASSPDRGQMNYGYTF
>TRBJ2-1|TRBV6-2/TRBV6-3|.|TRBD1
TGTGCCAGCAGTTACTCTCGGGACAGGGGCTACAATGAGCAGTTCTTC
CASSYSRDRGYNEQFF
>TRBJ1-6|TRBV4-3|.|TRBD1
TGCGCCAGCAGCCAAGCAGCCAGGGGGACGTATAATTCACCCCTCCACTTT
CASSQAARGTYNSPLHF
>TRBJ1-1|TRBV7-2|.|TRBD1
TGTGCCAGCAGCCCGACAGGGGCCGTCACTGAAGCTTTCTTT
CASSPTGAVTEAFF
>TRBJ2-6|TRBV29-1|.|.
TGCAGCGTTCGACAATCTGGGGCCAACGTCCTGACTTTC
CSVRQSGANVLTF
>TRBJ2-3|TRBV27|.|.
TGTGCCAGCAGTTTCGTCGGGGGCACAGATACGCAGTATTTT
CASSFVGGTDTQYF
>TRBJ2-2|TRBV11-3|.|TRBD1
TGTGCCAGCAGCTTGGACGGGACAGGGGTCTCCGGGGAGCTGTTTTTT
CASSLDGTGVSGELFF
>TRBJ2-7|TRBV7-2|.|TRBD1
TGTGCCAGCAGCCCGACGACAGGGGTAGACTACGAGCAGTACTTC
CASSPTTGVDYEQYF
>TRBJ2-7|TRBV3-1/TRBV3-2|.|.
TGTGCCAGCAGCCAAGATCGGCGGCTTTCCTACGAGCAGTACTTC
CASSQDRRLSYEQYF
>TRBJ2-7|TRBV12-3/TRBV12-4|.|.
TGTGCCAGCAGCCCCCGACTGATCTACGAGCAGTACTTC
CASSPRLIYEQYF
>TRBJ2-2|TRBV4-1|.|TRBD1
TGCGCCAGCAGCCAAGCCATCACAGGGGGCAACACCGGGGAGCTGTTTTTT
CASSQAITGGNTGELFF
>TRBJ2-7|TRBV28|.|.
TGTGCCAGCGGAGCGTACGAGCAGTACTTC
CASGAYEQYF
>TRBJ1-1|TRBV5-1|.|.
TGCGCCAGCAGCTTGTCGACAGTGGCGACTGAAGCTTTCTTT
CASSLSTVATEAFF
>TRBJ1-3|TRBV5-6|.|.
TGTGCCAGCAGCTTTGGAGTCAGTTCTACTGGAAACACCATATATTTT
CASSFGVSSTGNTIYF
>TRBJ1-2|TRBV10-1|.|TRBD1
TGCGCCAGCAGGCGGTACCGGGACAGGAACCCTTATGGCTACACCTTC
CASRRYRDRNPYGYTF
>TRBJ2-1|TRBV19|.|TRBD2
TGTGCCTCCGGGAGGCCCTCGCCCTACAATGAGCAGTTCTTC
CASGRPSPYNEQFF
>TRBJ2-1|TRBV5-1|.|TRBD2
TGCGCCAGCAGCCCGGGGGGACGGCGGACTAGCGGTGAGCAGTTCTTC
CASSPGGRRTSGEQFF
>TRBJ1-3|TRBV7-9|.|TRBD1
TGTGCCAGCAGCCACAGGGGAAGAAACACCATATATTTT
CASSHRGRNTIYF
>TRBJ1-1|TRBV30|.|.
TGTGCCTGGAGTGTCGGCAGGGGGAACACTGAAGCTTTCTTT
CAWSVGRGNTEAFF
>TRBJ1-5|TRBV27|.|.
TGTGCCAGCCAGGGCAGGATGGGCAATCAGCCCCAGCATTTT
CASQGRMGNQPQHF
>TRBJ1-2|TRBV6-5|.|TRBD1
TGTGCCAGCAGCTACACAGGGGCCACGGGCTACACCTTC
CASSYTGATGYTF
>TRBJ2-3|TRBV19|.|.
TGTGCCAGTAGACAGGATACGCAGTATTTT
CASRQDTQYF
>TRBJ2-1|TRBV4-3|.|TRBD2
TGCGCCAGCAGCCAAGATGGCCGAGCGGGAGGGGGGGAGGAGCAGTTCTTC
CASSQDGRAGGGEEQFF
>TRBJ2-7|TRBV5-4|.|.
TGTGCCAGCAGCTTGGACCAGGGGCTCTACGAGCAGTACTTC
CASSLDQGLYEQYF
>TRBJ2-7|TRBV6-5|.|TRBD2
TGTGCCAGCAGACTAGCGGGGCCGTACGAGCAGTACTTC
CASRLAGPYEQYF